The 22 T cell receptor beta chains presented below share a single source sample, sequenced in a study of identical twins. One entry per CDR3 protein, called by TCRdb with MiXCR from the 5' RACE reads. Of nearly 650,000 distinct CDR3 sequences in the sample, around 7.4% are singletons; the top ten hold around 1.6%. This sample was shared with a second study, whose subject was yellow fever vaccine responses in identical twins.

The sequenced sample was PBMCs. These receptors were taken from a woman aged 18-29 years in good health.

This clonotype has only a few counts. This chain links TRBV7-9 with TRBJ1-5; 9 nucleotides align to TRBD1. This CDR3 spans 14 amino acids. Germline V gene sequence: CDR1 SEHNR, CDR2 FQNEAQ (reference sequence). V gave up 4 bases and J gave up 3 bases; unmatched junction bases: 1. CDR3: CASSWTGDNQPQHF. The CDR3 nucleotides are TGTGCCAGCAGCTGGACAGGGGACAATCAGCCCCAGCATTTT.

This clonotype has a handful of counts. V usage is TRBV6-5 and J usage is TRBJ1-1; TRBD1 matches 7 bases. J lost 0 bases, V lost 4 bases, and 5 bases had no gene match. The CDR3 consists of 15 residues. Germline-derived CDR1 and CDR2 are MNHEY and SVGAGI. CDR3 in DNA: TGTGCCAGCAGTTGGCAGGGGGGAATGAACACTGAAGCTTTCTTT. Its protein product is CASSWQGGMNTEAFF.

In its sample, this clonotype was seen a few times. V is TRBV9 and J is TRBJ2-7, with D perhaps matching TRBD1 (6 bases). The CDR3 contains 15 residues. V was cut by 1 base and J by 6 bases, with 17 bases left in between. The V gene's germline CDR1 is SGDLS and CDR2 YYNGEE. CDR3 residues: CASSVLDSGEGEQYF. DNA for the CDR3: TGTGCCAGCAGCGTACTTGATTCAGGGGAAGGCGAGCAGTACTTC.

The CDR3 region has the DNA TGTGCCAGCCATAAAGACAGGGGAAGCACAGATACGCAGTATTTT. Translation: CASHKDRGSTDTQYF. The chain uses TRBV18 and TRBJ2-3; 8 nucleotides agree with TRBD1. Germline V CDR1 and CDR2: KGHSH, LQKENI. V shed 8 bases, J shed 0 bases, and the junction held 7 bases outside the gene matches. The CDR3 has 15 residues.

The CDR3 loop is CASSWTKRTNYGYTF. The CDR3 DNA follows: TGTGCCAGCAGTTGGACGAAACGGACTAACTATGGCTACACCTTC. This rearrangement joins TRBV6-5 to TRBJ1-2; D call uncertain. From germline, CDR1 is MNHEY and CDR2 SVGAGI. The ends were cut back, 4 bases at V and 0 bases at J, with 12 bases in the middle. This CDR3 is built from 15 residues.

The chain couples TRBV4-1 to TRBJ2-1; no clear D. Germline-derived CDR1 and CDR2 are MGHRA and YSYEKL. Trimming took off 1 base at V and 2 bases at J, with 12 bases between the two ends. This CDR3 contains 16 residues. The CDR3 nucleotides read TGCGCCAGCAGCCAAGGGGTGGCGGTAGCCTACAATGAGCAGTTCTTC. Translation gives CASSQGVAVAYNEQFF.

Many counts were recorded for this clonotype. The chain has TRBV7-9 and TRBJ2-1, with 7 bases that match TRBD2. Germline-derived CDR1 and CDR2 are SEHNR and FQNEAQ (reference sequence). The CDR3 contains 17 residues. V trimming: 4 bases; J trimming: 4 bases; junction bases outside the gene matches: 13. This CDR3 is CASSSLLHVREYNEQFF. The CDR3 DNA reads as TGTGCCAGCAGCTCCCTACTCCATGTGCGGGAGTACAATGAGCAGTTCTTC.

The chain joins TRBV5-1 to TRBJ1-4; D is unclear. Trimming removed 2 bases at V and 0 bases at J, with 5 bases between. CDR1 SGHRS and CDR2 YFSETQ come from the germline V gene. CDR3 size: 14 residues. The CDR3 region is CASSFGPTNEKLFF. The CDR3 DNA is TGCGCCAGCAGCTTTGGACCAACTAATGAAAAACTGTTTTTT.

This clonotype has a handful of counts. This chain links TRBV20-1 with TRBJ2-7; D not certain. V lost 6 bases, J lost 3 bases, and 6 bases lay in between. This CDR3 has 10 residues. Looked up from germline, CDR1 is DFQATT and CDR2 is SNEGSKA (reference sequence). This CDR3 is CSAAHYEQYV. CDR3 coding DNA: TGCAGTGCCGCCCACTACGAGCAGTACGTC.

In this sample, this clonotype turned up many times. V and J are TRBV29-1 and TRBJ1-2; TRBD1 is a possible D gene (5 bases). The CDR3 sequence is 13 residues long. Germline V gene data show CDR1 as SQVTM and CDR2 as ANQGSEA. The V end was cut by 6 bases, the J end by 4 bases, with 15 bases between. The CDR3 sequence: CSVETTETYGYTF. The CDR3 DNA is TGCAGCGTCGAAACGACAGAGACCTATGGCTACACCTTC. Based on the CDR3 plus reference TRBV29-1 and TRBJ1-2, the full variable domain is SAVISQKPSRDICQRGTSLTIQCQVDSQVTMMFWYRQQPGQSLTLIATANQGSEATYESGFVIDKFPISRPNLTFSTLTVSNMSPEDSSIYLCSVETTETYGYTFGSGTRLTVV.

J is TRBJ2-2 and V is TRBV7-9; D is undetermined. The CDR3 consists of 16 residues. Germline V CDR1 and CDR2: SEHNR, FQNEAQ (reference sequence). Between the trimmed V and J ends, which lost 5 bases and 0 bases, there was a span of 13 bases. CDR3 residues: CASSRGSNSNTGELFF. In DNA form, the CDR3 reads TGTGCCAGCAGCCGAGGTAGCAATTCGAACACCGGGGAGCTGTTTTTT.

There are many counts of this clonotype. This chain connects TRBV28 to TRBJ2-7; no firm D call. The germline V gene has CDR1 MDHEN and CDR2 SYDVKM. This CDR3 has 15 residues. Trimming removed 3 bases from V and 3 bases from J, with 15 bases in between. CDR3 nucleotides: TGTGCCAGCAGTTTCCCCCCCGGTGGGAACTACGAGCAGTACTTC. Translation gives CASSFPPGGNYEQYF. The whole variable domain, remainder taken from reference TRBV28 and TRBJ2-7, is DVKVTQSSRYLVKRTGEKVFLECVQDMDHENMFWYRQDPGLGLRLIYFSYDVKMKEKGDIPEGYSVSREKKERFSLILESASTNQTSMYLCASSFPPGGNYEQYFGPGTRLTVT.

In its sample, this clonotype was seen many times. J is TRBJ2-2 and V is TRBV6-5; the D gene is possibly TRBD2 (6 bases). V was cut by 1 base and J by 7 bases, with 13 bases left in between. Germline V gene sequence: CDR1 MNHEY, CDR2 SVGAGI. The CDR3 length is 15 residues. In nucleotides, the CDR3 is TGTGCCAGCAGTTACTTGAGCGGGTGGGGCGGGGAGCTGTTTTTT. Amino acids: CASSYLSGWGGELFF.

This clonotype was picked up many times. This chain uses TRBV10-3 with TRBJ2-3, with D uncertain. The germline gives CDR1 ENHRY, CDR2 SYGVKD. Trimming cost V 4 bases and J 6 bases, with 8 bases left between them. There are 12 residues in the CDR3. DNA of the CDR3: TGTGCCATCAGTGTGAATGCTGATACGCAGTATTTT. This encodes CAISVNADTQYF.

This clonotype was detected a few times. The chain combines TRBV3-1 with TRBJ1-2; 7 nucleotides match TRBD1. The CDR3 has 14 amino acids. Germline CDR1 reads LGHDT; CDR2 reads YNNKEL (reference sequence). Unmatched junction bases numbered 6, after V lost 3 bases and J lost 5 bases. As DNA, the CDR3 is TGTGCCAGCAGCCACCTAGGGGGCTCTTATGGCTACACCTTC. Its translation: CASSHLGGSYGYTF.

Many counts were recorded for this clonotype. The rearrangement links TRBV5-1 to TRBJ2-7; 8 bases are shared with TRBD2. Germline V gene data show CDR1 as SGHRS and CDR2 as YFSETQ. Germline trimming cut 4 bases from V and 2 bases from J; bases unmatched to any gene: 5. The CDR3 sequence is 14 residues long. In DNA, the CDR3 is TGCGCCAGCAGCCCCCAGACTAGCGCCTACGAGCAGTACTTC. The encoded protein is CASSPQTSAYEQYF.

The sample holds a few counts of this clonotype. The chain has TRBV11-1 and TRBJ2-1; 12 bases line up with TRBD2. The germline V gene has CDR1 SGHAT and CDR2 FQDESV (reference sequence). The CDR3 runs to 20 residues. Trimming removed 4 bases from V and 2 bases from J; junction bases left unmatched: 15. The CDR3 loop reads CASSSGLLAGGRWAYNEQFF. CDR3 nucleotides: TGTGCCAGCAGCTCAGGCCTACTAGCGGGAGGAAGGTGGGCCTACAATGAGCAGTTCTTC.

V is TRBV7-6 and J is TRBJ2-2; TRBD1 or TRBD2 may be the D gene (6 bases each). V was shortened by 2 bases and J by 5 bases, with 15 bases between the two germline ends. Germline CDR1 and CDR2: SGHVS and FNYEAQ. This CDR3 contains 16 residues. The CDR3 DNA reads as TGTGCCAGCAGCTTATACGGGGGCTATATGACCGGGGAGCTGTTTTTT. Its protein product is CASSLYGGYMTGELFF.

The rearrangement joins TRBV2 to TRBJ2-7; 9 positions agree with TRBD2. Looked up from germline, CDR1 is SNHLY and CDR2 is FYNNEI. The CDR3 length is 14 residues. V was pared by 4 bases and J by 3 bases, with 4 bases of the junction left unmatched. The CDR3 loop is CASSGSGGHYEQYV. CDR3 DNA: TGTGCCAGCAGTGGGAGCGGGGGGCACTACGAGCAGTACGTC.

This clonotype showed up just a few times. V usage is TRBV7-9 and J usage is TRBJ2-5, with 7 positions matching TRBD1. From germline, CDR1 is SEHNR and CDR2 FQNEAQ (reference sequence). J lost 4 bases, V lost 6 bases, and 17 bases had no gene match. This CDR3 has 17 residues. The CDR3 nucleotides read TGTGCCAGCAGTTCAATGCGTGGGACAGCCATCCGAGAGACCCAGTACTTC. Translating gives CASSSMRGTAIRETQYF.

The chain recombines TRBV3-1 with TRBJ2-3; D gene unclear. The CDR3 totals 15 residues. V shed 1 base and J shed 2 bases, with 10 bases lying between them. Germline V gives CDR1 LGHDT, CDR2 YNNKEL (reference sequence). For the CDR3, the DNA is TGTGCCAGCAGCCAAGTTGCGGAAAACACAGATACGCAGTATTTT. The encoded protein is CASSQVAENTDTQYF.

In DNA, the CDR3 is TGTGCCATCGGCCTGACTAGCGGGATCGGAGGAGGGCAGTATTTT. It is translated as CAIGLTSGIGGGQYF. This sequence joins TRBV5-6 and TRBJ2-3; 11 bases map to TRBD2. CDR3 length equals 15 residues. Germline V lookup: CDR1 SGHDT, CDR2 YYEEEE. V lost 9 bases, J lost 11 bases, and 17 bases stayed unmatched. The full variable domain, its missing parts supplied by reference TRBV5-6 and TRBJ2-3, is DAGVTQSPTHLIKTRGQQVTLRCSPKSGHDTVSWYQQALGQGPQFIFQYYEEEERQRGNFPDRFSGHQFPNYSSELNVNALLLGDSALYLCAIGLTSGIGGGQYFGPGTRLTVL.